Below are 12 T cell receptor beta chains sequenced from a single sample in a study of T cells in Graves' hyperthyroidism and ophthalmopathy. RNA transcripts gave rise to amplified TCR beta CDR3 regions. Carried out on the TCR CDR3, a first-round RT-PCR used the HTBI primer set. TCRdb re-called the multiplex PCR reads through MiXCR, storing one row per CDR3 protein. The data contain about 320,000 distinct CDR3 sequences, 16% of them seen just once; the ten biggest clones take up 33%. Sequencing was performed on blood. The source is a man aged 25-40 years with Graves' hyperthyroidism.

This clonotype occurred many times. This CDR3 is CASSPEATPAQYF. DNA of the CDR3: TGTGCCAGCAGCCCTGAGGCCACCCCCGCCCAGTACTTC. This chain connects TRBV7-9 to TRBJ2-5; D not certain. Germline V gives CDR1 SEHNR, CDR2 FQNEAQ (reference sequence). The CDR3 loop spans 13 amino acids. Between the trimmed V and J ends, which lost 5 bases and 9 bases, there was a span of 16 bases.

The chain couples TRBV19 to TRBJ2-3; 7 nucleotides agree with TRBD2. Germline V lookup: CDR1 LNHDA, CDR2 SQIVND (reference sequence). CDR3 length equals 18 residues. J gave up 0 bases and V 5 bases, and 14 bases lay outside the gene matches. The CDR3 DNA follows: TGTGCCAGTAGTTCCAACCCTGCTAGCGGTACTAGCACAGATACGCAGTATTTT. Protein product: CASSSNPASGTSTDTQYF.

The V and J genes are TRBV6-1 and TRBJ1-1, with D maybe TRBD1 (5 bases). With 5 bases removed from V and 3 bases from J, the gap between germline ends came to 13 bases. The CDR3 length is 14 residues. CDR1 is MNHNS and CDR2 is SASEGT in the germline V gene. The CDR3 nucleotides read TGTGCCAGCAGTCGGGACCGTTCGTACACTGAAGCTTTCTTT. Its protein product is CASSRDRSYTEAFF.

Ten or more counts support this clonotype. V is TRBV6-6 and J is TRBJ2-1; D gene uncertain. Trimming stripped 0 bases from V and 6 bases from J, with 12 bases between. The CDR3 length is 15 residues. Germline values: CDR1 MNHNY, CDR2 SVGAGI (reference sequence). CDR3 nucleotide sequence: TGTGCCAGCAGTTACTCGTTTCAACTCGGCAATGAGCAGTTCTTC. Translation: CASSYSFQLGNEQFF.

A few counts support this clonotype. Mismatch with germline at one junction end may stem from a read error. The chain links TRBV20-1 to TRBJ1-2, with a possible D match to TRBD1 (6 bases). Germline values: CDR1 DFQATT, CDR2 SNEGSKA (reference sequence). The CDR3 sequence is 11 residues long. The CDR3 DNA reads TGCAGTACTAGAGGGGGGAACGGCTACACCTTC. Encoded protein: CSTRGGNGYTF.

This clonotype was observed many times. The J gene is TRBJ2-1, the V gene TRBV18; tentative D call: TRBD1 (6 bases). This CDR3 spans 13 amino acids. V was trimmed by 3 bases and J by 5 bases, leaving 8 bases between them. In germline, CDR1 is KGHSH, CDR2 LQKENI. CDR3 bases: TGTGCCAGCTCACCGGGACAAGACAATGAGCAGTTCTTC. As protein: CASSPGQDNEQFF.

This clonotype was counted many times. This chain connects TRBV7-8 to TRBJ1-6; no firm D call. The V and J ends lost 4 bases and 7 bases respectively, with 14 bases between them. Germline CDR1 reads SGHVS; CDR2 reads FQNEAQ. The CDR3 has 15 residues. CDR3 in DNA: TGTGCCAGCAGCTACGACCCGGGCCCAAATTCACCCCTCCACTTT. As protein: CASSYDPGPNSPLHF.

This clonotype was observed many times. The CDR3 loop is CASKVDYTTSYEQYF. CDR3 nucleotides: TGTGCCAGCAAAGTAGACTACACCACCTCCTACGAGCAGTACTTC. The genes are TRBV2 and TRBJ2-7; TRBD2 might be the D (5 bases). Trimming removed 7 bases from V and 0 bases from J, with 16 bases in between. The germline gives CDR1 SNHLY, CDR2 FYNNEI. CDR3 length equals 15 residues.

A few counts support this clonotype. The genes are TRBV12-3 or TRBV12-4 and TRBJ2-1; D may be TRBD1 (6 bases). The CDR3 has 12 amino acids. Trimming took off 4 bases at V and 9 bases at J, with 10 bases between the two ends. The CDR3 DNA sequence: TGTGCCAGCAGTTCAGGGGTTGCTGAGCAGTTCTTC. It specifies CASSSGVAEQFF.

The gene calls are TRBV14 and TRBJ2-5; D is undetermined. Germline values: CDR1 SGHDN, CDR2 FVKESK. The CDR3 covers 14 residues. Trimming pared 1 base from V and 4 bases from J, leaving 10 bases between. The DNA of the CDR3 is TGTGCCAGCAGCCAAGTGGCCCGCCGAGAGACCCAGTACTTC. It specifies CASSQVARRETQYF.

For this clonotype: A clone one base away is much larger, so this may be a read error. This chain joins TRBV3-1 and TRBJ2-7, with TRBD2 matching over 8 bases. The germline gives CDR1 LGHDT, CDR2 YNNKEL (reference sequence). The CDR3 length is 18 residues. Unmatched junction bases numbered 15, after V lost 3 bases and J lost 2 bases. CDR3 nucleotides: TGTGCCAGCAGCCACCCGGGACTAACGGGAGGGGAACCCTACGAGCAGTACTTC. Translated, it gives CASSHPGLTGGEPYEQYF.

This clonotype has a count of ten or more. V gene TRBV11-1 combines with J gene TRBJ2-5; TRBD1 might be the D (5 bases). Germline-derived CDR1 and CDR2 are SGHAT and FQDESV (reference sequence). The CDR3 sequence is 18 residues long. The ends were cut back, 1 base at V and 1 base at J, with 19 bases in the middle. The CDR3 nucleotides are TGTGCCAGCAGCTTAGATTGGTTGACAGAGGCGGTCCAAGAGACCCAGTACTTC. Residues: CASSLDWLTEAVQETQYF.